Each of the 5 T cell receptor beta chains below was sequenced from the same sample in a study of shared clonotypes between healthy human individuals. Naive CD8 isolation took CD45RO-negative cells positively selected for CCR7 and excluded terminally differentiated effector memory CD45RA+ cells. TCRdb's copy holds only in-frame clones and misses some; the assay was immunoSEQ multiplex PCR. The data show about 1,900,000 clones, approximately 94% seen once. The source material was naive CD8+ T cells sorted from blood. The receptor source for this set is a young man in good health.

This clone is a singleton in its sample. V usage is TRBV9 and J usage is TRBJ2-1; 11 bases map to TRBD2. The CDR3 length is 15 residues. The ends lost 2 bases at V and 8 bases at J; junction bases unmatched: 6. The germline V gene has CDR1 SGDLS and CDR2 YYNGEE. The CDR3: CASSVSSGGAHEQFF. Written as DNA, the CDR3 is TGTGCCAGCAGCGTTAGTAGCGGGGGGGCGCATGAGCAGTTCTTC.

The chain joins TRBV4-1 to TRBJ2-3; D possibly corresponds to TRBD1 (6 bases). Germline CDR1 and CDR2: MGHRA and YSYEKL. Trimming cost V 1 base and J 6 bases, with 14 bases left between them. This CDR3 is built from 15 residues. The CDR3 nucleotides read TGCGCCAGCAGCCAAGTGGGGGCGCGATCTGATACGCAGTATTTT. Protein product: CASSQVGARSDTQYF.

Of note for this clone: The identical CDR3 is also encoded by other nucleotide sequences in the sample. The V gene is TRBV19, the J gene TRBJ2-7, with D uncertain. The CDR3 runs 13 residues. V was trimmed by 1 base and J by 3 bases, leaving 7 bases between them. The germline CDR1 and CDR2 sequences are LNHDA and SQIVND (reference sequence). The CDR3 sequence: CASSIGQDYEQYF. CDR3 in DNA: TGTGCCAGTAGTATAGGGCAGGACTACGAGCAGTACTTC.

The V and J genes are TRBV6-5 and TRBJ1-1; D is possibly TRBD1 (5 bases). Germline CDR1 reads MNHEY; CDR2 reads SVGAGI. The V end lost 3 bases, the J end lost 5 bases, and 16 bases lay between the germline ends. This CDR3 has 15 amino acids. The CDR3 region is CASSYGTGRRTEAFF. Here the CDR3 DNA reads TGTGCCAGCAGTTATGGGACCGGGAGGCGAACTGAAGCTTTCTTT.

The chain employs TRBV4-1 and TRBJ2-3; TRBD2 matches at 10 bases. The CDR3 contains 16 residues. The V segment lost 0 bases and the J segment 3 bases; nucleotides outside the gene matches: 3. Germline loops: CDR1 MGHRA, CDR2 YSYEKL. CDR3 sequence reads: CASSQDQAGGTDTQYF. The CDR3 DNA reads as TGCGCCAGCAGCCAAGACCAAGCGGGAGGGACAGATACGCAGTATTTT.